This is a list of T cell receptor beta chains from one sample in a study of radiotherapy plus CTLA-4 blockade in lung cancer. TCRdb keeps only in-frame clones here, not all; method: immunoSEQ multiplex PCR. Of about 31,000 clones listed, 60% to 75% are singletons. This sample comprised peripheral blood, obtained from a patient treated with radiotherapy plus ipilimumab. These receptors originate from a human donor with non-small cell lung cancer whose response to radiotherapy plus ipilimumab could not be evaluated. CDR3s include the opening cysteine and the closing phenylalanine or tryptophan. The D gene is left open where the match is weak. Where a row states a size, it is once, few, many or the class of an expanded clone; other rows omit it.

j_call d_call clone_size v_call cdr3_nt cdr3_aa
TRBJ2-7 TRBD2 . TRBV2 TGTGCCAGCAGTGAAATAGCGGGTGAGCAGTACTTC CASSEIAGEQYF
TRBJ2-1 . few TRBV16 TGTGCCAGCAGCCCTACGCGGGACTACAATGAGCAGTTCTTC CASSPTRDYNEQFF
TRBJ2-7 . few TRBV10-2 TGCGCCAGCAGTGTCAAACAGGGCGACGAGCAGTACTTC CASSVKQGDEQYF
TRBJ2-7 . . TRBV7-9 TGTGCCAGCAGCTACCCGATTGGCAGGGGATCCGAGCAGTACTTC CASSYPIGRGSEQYF
TRBJ1-1 . . TRBV9 TGTGCCAGCAGCTCGCAAGGGGCCCGATGGGAGAACACTGAAGCTTTCTTT CASSSQGARWENTEAFF
TRBJ2-2 . . TRBV5-5 TGTGCCAGCAGCCAGACACGGGACTCTTACACCGGGGAGCTGTTTTTT CASSQTRDSYTGELFF
TRBJ2-3 TRBD2 few TRBV4-2 TGTGCCAGCAGCTTAACTAGCGACACAGATACGCAGTATTTT CASSLTSDTDTQYF
TRBJ2-1 . . TRBV27 TGTGCCAGTACAAGGGCGGGGTTAACCTACAATGAGCAGTTCTTC CASTRAGLTYNEQFF
TRBJ2-3 . few TRBV5-1 TGCGCCAGCAGCTTGTTCCCCGGAGCCCATATGGTAAACACAGATACGCAGTATTTT CASSLFPGAHMVNTDTQYF
TRBJ2-7 . . TRBV5-1 TGCGCCAGCAGCCAAGAACCGGCTAGAAAGCAGTACTTC CASSQEPARKQYF
TRBJ2-6 TRBD2 . TRBV5-4 TGTGCCAGCAGCTTCGGACTAGCGGGAGACTCTGGGGCCAACGTCCTGACTTTC CASSFGLAGDSGANVLTF